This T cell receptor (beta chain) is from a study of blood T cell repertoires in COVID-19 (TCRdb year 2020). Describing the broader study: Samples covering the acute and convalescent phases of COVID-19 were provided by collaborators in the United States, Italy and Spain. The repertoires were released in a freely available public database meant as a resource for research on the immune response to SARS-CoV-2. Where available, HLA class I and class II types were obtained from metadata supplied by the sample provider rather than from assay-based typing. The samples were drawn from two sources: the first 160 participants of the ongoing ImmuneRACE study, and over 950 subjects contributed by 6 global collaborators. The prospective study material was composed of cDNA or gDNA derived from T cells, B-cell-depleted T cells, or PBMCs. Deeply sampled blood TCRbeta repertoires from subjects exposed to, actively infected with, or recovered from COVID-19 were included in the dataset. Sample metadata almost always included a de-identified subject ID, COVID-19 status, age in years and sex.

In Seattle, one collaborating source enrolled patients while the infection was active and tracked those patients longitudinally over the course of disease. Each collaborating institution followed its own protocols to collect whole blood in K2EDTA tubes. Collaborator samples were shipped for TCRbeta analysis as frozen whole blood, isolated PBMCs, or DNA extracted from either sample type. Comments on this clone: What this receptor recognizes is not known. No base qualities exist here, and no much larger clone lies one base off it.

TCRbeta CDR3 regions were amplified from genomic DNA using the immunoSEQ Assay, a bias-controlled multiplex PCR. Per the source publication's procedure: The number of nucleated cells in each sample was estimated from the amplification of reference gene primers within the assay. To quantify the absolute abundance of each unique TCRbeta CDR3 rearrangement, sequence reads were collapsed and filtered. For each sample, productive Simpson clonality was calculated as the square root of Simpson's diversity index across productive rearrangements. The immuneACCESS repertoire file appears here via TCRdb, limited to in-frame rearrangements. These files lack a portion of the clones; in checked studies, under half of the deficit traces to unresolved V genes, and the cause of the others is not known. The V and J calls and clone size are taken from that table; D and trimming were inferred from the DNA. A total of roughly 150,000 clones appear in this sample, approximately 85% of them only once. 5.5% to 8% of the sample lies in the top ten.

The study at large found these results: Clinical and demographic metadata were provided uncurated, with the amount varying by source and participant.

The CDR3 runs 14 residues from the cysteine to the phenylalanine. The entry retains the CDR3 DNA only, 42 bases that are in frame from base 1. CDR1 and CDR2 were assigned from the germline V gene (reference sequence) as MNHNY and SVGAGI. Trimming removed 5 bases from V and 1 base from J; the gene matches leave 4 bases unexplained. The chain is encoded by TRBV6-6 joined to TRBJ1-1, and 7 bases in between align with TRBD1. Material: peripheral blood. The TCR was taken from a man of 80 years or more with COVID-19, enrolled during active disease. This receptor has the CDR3 CASSRRGSNTEAFF. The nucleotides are TGTGCCAGCAGTCGCAGGGGGTCGAACACTGAAGCTTTCTTT.